These T cell receptor beta chains were read from a single sample in a study of vaccination and CD4 T cells after COVID-19. TCRdb used MiXCR to reprocess the PCR reads, holding one entry per CDR3 protein. The sample consists of roughly 20,000 distinct CDR3 sequences, approximately 56% of them appearing once. Their specific antigens are unknown. Sequencing used CD4+ T cells from blood, cultured in vitro, obtained after SARS-CoV-2 vaccination. The receptors come from a human donor who had recovered from COVID-19. The CDR3 runs from the conserved cysteine through the conserved F or W. The D gene is left open where the match is weak. Some rows have no size entry. The others give once, few or many, or a class for an expanded clone.

D gene,CDR3 length,J gene,clone size,V gene,CDR3 DNA,CDR3 protein
TRBD1,13,TRBJ1-5,.,TRBV6-2/TRBV6-3,TGTGCCAGCAGGGACAGGGGGCTTCAGCCCCAGCATTTT,CASRDRGLQPQHF
TRBD1,14,TRBJ2-3,.,TRBV20-1,TGCAGTGCGGTCCGGACAGGGACCACAGATACGCAGTATTTT,CSAVRTGTTDTQYF
.,15,TRBJ1-1,.,TRBV11-3,TGTGCCAGCAGCAAAGGGGGGCAGGTGAACACTGAAGCTTTCTTT,CASSKGGQVNTEAFF
.,14,TRBJ2-7,.,TRBV11-3,TGTGCCAGCAGCTTCATACCCGCGGCGGGCGAGCAGTACTTC,CASSFIPAAGEQYF
TRBD1,14,TRBJ1-5,.,TRBV2,TGTGCCAGCAGTCCAAACAGGGGGCAACAGCCCCAGCATTTT,CASSPNRGQQPQHF
.,14,TRBJ1-2,.,TRBV20-1,TGCAGTGCTAGAGATCGGTTGACTTCGAATGGCTACACCTTC,CSARDRLTSNGYTF
.,13,TRBJ1-1,few,TRBV12-3/TRBV12-4,TGTGCCAGCAGTCTGCTCCGGGACACTGAAGCTTTCTTT,CASSLLRDTEAFF
.,13,TRBJ2-1,once,TRBV19,TGTGCCAGTAGCACCAGGTCGACCTATGAGCAGTTCTTC,CASSTRSTYEQFF
.,19,TRBJ1-6,once,TRBV11-2,TGTGCCAGCAGCTTAGAGCGTCGCGGGACAAGTAGCAATAATTCACCCCTCCACTTT,CASSLERRGTSSNNSPLHF
.,13,TRBJ1-2,.,TRBV6-1,TGTGCCAGCAGAACCACAGGGACCTATGGCTACACCTTC,CASRTTGTYGYTF